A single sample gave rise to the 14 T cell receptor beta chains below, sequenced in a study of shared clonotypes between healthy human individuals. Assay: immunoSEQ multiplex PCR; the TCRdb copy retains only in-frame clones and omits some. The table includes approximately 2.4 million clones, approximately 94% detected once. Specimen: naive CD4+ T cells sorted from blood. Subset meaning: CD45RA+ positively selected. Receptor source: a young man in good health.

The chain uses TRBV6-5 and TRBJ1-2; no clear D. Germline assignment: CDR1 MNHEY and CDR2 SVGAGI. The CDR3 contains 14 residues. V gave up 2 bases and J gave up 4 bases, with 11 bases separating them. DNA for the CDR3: TGTGCCAGCAGTTACGACCGCTCGGGCTATGGCTACACCTTC. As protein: CASSYDRSGYGYTF.

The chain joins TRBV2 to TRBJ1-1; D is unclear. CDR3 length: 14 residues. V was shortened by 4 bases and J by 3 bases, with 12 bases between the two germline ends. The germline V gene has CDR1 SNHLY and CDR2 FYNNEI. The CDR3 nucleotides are TGTGCCAGCAGTGTAGCGAGTACTGACACTGAAGCTTTCTTT. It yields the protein CASSVASTDTEAFF.

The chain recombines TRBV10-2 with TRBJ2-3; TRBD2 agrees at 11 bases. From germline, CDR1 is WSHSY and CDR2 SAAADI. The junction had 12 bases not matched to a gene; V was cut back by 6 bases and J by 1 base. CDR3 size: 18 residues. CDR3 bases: TGCGCCAGCAGACCCGGGACTAGCGGCACGCGGCGCACAGATACGCAGTATTTT. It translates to CASRPGTSGTRRTDTQYF.

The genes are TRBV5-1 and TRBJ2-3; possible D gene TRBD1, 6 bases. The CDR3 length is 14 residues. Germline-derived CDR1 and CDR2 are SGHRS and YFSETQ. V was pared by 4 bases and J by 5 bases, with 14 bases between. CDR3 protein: CASSVGDTLDTQYF. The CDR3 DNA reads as TGCGCCAGCAGCGTGGGGGACACCCTAGATACGCAGTATTTT.

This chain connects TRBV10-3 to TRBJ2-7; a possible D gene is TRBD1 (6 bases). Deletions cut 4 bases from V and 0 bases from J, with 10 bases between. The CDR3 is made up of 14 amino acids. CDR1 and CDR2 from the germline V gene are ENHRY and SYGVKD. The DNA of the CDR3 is TGTGCCATCAGTGGACAGGAAAGCTCCTACGAGCAGTACTTC. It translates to CAISGQESSYEQYF.

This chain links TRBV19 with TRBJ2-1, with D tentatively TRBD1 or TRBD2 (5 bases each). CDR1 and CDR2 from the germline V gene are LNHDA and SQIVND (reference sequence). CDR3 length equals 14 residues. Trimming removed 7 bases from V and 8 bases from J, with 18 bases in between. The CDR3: CASNGGPPEDEQFF. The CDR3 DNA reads TGTGCCAGTAATGGGGGTCCTCCCGAGGATGAGCAGTTCTTC.

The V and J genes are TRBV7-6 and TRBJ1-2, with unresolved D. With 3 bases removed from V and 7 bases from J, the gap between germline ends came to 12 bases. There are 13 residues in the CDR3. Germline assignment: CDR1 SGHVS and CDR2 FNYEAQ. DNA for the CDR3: TGTGCCAGCAGCTTGGACGGTTCGGTTGGCTACACCTTC. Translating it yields CASSLDGSVGYTF.

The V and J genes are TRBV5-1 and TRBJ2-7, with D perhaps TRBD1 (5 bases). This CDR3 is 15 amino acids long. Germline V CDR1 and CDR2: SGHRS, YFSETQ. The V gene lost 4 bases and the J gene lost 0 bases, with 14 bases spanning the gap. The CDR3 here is CASSSQGRDSYEQYF. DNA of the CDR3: TGCGCCAGCAGCAGTCAGGGCAGGGACTCCTACGAGCAGTACTTC. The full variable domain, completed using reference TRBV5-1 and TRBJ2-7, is KAGVTQTPRYLIKTRGQQVTLSCSPISGHRSVSWYQQTPGQGLQFLFEYFSETQRNKGNFPGRFSGRQFSNSRSEMNVSTLELGDSALYLCASSSQGRDSYEQYFGPGTRLTVT.

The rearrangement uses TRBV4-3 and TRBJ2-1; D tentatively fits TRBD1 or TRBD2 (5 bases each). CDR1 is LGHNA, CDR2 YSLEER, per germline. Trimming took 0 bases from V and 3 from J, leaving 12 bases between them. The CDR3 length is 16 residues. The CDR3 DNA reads TGCGCCAGCAGCCAAGAACTAGGGGCCCACTACAATGAGCAGTTCTTC. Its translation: CASSQELGAHYNEQFF.

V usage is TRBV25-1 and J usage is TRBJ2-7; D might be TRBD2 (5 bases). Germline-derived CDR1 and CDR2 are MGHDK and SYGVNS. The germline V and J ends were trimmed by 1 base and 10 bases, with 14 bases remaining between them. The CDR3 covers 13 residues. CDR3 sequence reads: CASSEFGRVQQYF. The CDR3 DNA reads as TGTGCCAGCAGTGAATTTGGGAGAGTTCAACAGTACTTC.

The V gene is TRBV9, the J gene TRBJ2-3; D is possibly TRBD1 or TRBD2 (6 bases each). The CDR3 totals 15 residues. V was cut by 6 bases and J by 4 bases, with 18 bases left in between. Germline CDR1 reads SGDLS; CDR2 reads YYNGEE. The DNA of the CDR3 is TGTGCCAGCACCAGGGGCGGGGCAGGTCCAGATACGCAGTATTTT. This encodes CASTRGGAGPDTQYF.

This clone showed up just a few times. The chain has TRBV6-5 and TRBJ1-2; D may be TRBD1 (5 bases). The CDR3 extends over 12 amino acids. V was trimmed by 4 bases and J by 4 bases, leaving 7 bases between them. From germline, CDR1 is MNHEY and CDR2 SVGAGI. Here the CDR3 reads CASSSGPYGYTF. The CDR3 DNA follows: TGTGCCAGCAGTTCAGGGCCCTATGGCTACACCTTC.

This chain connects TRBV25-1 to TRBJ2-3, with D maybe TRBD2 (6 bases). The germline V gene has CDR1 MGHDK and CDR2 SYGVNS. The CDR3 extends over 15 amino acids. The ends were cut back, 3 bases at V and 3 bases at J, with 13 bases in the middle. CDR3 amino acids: CASSDEGGKTDTQYF. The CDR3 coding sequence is TGTGCCAGCAGTGATGAAGGCGGGAAGACAGATACGCAGTATTTT.

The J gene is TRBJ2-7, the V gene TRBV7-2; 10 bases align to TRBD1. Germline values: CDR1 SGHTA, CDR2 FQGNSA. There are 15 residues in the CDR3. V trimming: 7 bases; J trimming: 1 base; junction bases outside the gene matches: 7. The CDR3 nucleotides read TGTGCCAGCACGCCGGGACAGGGGTTATCCTACGAGCAGTACTTC. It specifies CASTPGQGLSYEQYF.